These 14 T cell receptor beta chains share one sample of origin, sequenced in a study of CXCR3-negative and CXCR3-positive naive CD8 T cells (dated by TCRdb to the late 2010s). The listed sequencing device is NextSeq 550. The Human TCR Profiling Kit (MiLaboratory) was used to prepare UMI-labeled 5' RACE TRB cDNA libraries. The reads went through TCRdb reprocessing, and each CDR3 protein sequence gets one entry with no DNA. The table for this sample shows 35,000 to 50,000 distinct CDR3 sequences. Around 10% of the sample lies in the top ten. Sequenced input: memory CD8+ T cells from blood. The cell subset or site label for this specimen denotes: conventional CD8+ memory T cells (TMEM), sorted as controls. Receptor source: a human donor in good health. Some clones in this sample may be carry-over from other donors' samples.

The rearrangement joins TRBV29-1 to TRBJ2-1; TCRdb proposes TRBD1, but this gene call is untestable without DNA. Germline V gene sequence: CDR1 SQVTM, CDR2 ANQGSEA. The CDR3 contains 16 residues. Here the CDR3 reads CSFTSGQGRKYNEQFF.

V is TRBV4-3 and J is TRBJ2-2; there is no DNA to check the TCRdb D call of TRBD2. The CDR3 extends over 16 amino acids. Germline values: CDR1 LGHNA, CDR2 YSLEER. The CDR3 protein is CASSQDRLAGKGELFF.

By frequency, this clonotype is medium-sized. V and J are TRBV6-4 and TRBJ2-2; TCRdb's D gene call, TRBD2, goes unchecked for lack of DNA. Germline V gene lookup returns CDR1 MRHNA and CDR2 SNTAGT. The CDR3 runs to 14 residues. CDR3 amino acids: CATSTSEDTGELFF.

V gene TRBV11-2 combines with J gene TRBJ2-3; the TCRdb call, TRBD2, lacks DNA for checking. CDR1 and CDR2 (germline): SGHAT, FQNNGV. The CDR3 loop spans 17 amino acids. The CDR3 loop reads CASSPAEWQPSTDTQYF.

J is TRBJ1-2 and V is TRBV29-1; as DNA is missing, the TRBD1 call by TCRdb cannot be tested. The CDR3 runs 12 residues. CDR1 and CDR2 (germline): SQVTM, ANQGSEA. The chain's CDR3 is CSVGDRVDGYTF.

The CDR3 sequence is CASSKGGGGAYEQYF. V usage is TRBV21-1 and J usage is TRBJ2-7; TCRdb indicates TRBD2, and absent DNA this call remains unverified. TRBV21-1 is labeled a pseudogene. The CDR3 runs 15 residues.

The gene calls are TRBV29-1 and TRBJ2-1; there is no DNA to check the TCRdb D call of TRBD2. Germline CDR1 reads SQVTM; CDR2 reads ANQGSEA. CDR3 size: 16 residues. CDR3 region: CSVEGARAGEYNEQFF.

The chain has TRBV28 and TRBJ2-7; absent DNA, TCRdb's TRBD2 call cannot be checked. The CDR3 contains 14 residues. Germline-derived CDR1 and CDR2 are MDHEN and SYDVKM. The CDR3 here is CASNTRLAPYEQYF.

The chain carries TRBV6-5 and TRBJ2-5; TCRdb indicates TRBD2, and absent DNA this call remains unverified. The length of the CDR3 is 15 residues. Germline CDR1 and CDR2: MNHEY and SVGAGI. This CDR3 reads CASSYGARRGETQYF.

The J gene is TRBJ2-7, the V gene TRBV6-9; TCRdb picks TRBD1, but there is no DNA to check that call. Germline assignment: CDR1 MNHGY and CDR2 SVAAGI. The CDR3 covers 17 residues. The CDR3 loop reads CANSKGAGVGPLDEQYF.

The genes are TRBV7-9 and TRBJ1-4. CDR3 length: 15 residues. Germline V lookup: CDR1 SEHNR, CDR2 FQNEAQ (reference sequence). CDR3 amino acids: CASSLVKQPNEKLFF.

The chain combines TRBV11-2 with TRBJ1-1; TCRdb reports TRBD1, a call that lacks DNA to check it against. The CDR3 length is 17 residues. In germline, CDR1 is SGHAT, CDR2 FQNNGV. The CDR3 region is CASSPPSGGGRGTEAFF.

The chain joins TRBV28 to TRBJ2-2; as DNA is missing, the TRBD1 call by TCRdb cannot be tested. The germline V gene has CDR1 MDHEN and CDR2 SYDVKM. The CDR3 sequence is 15 residues long. The CDR3 here is CASTSDRVNTGELFF.

CDR3 amino acids: CASTPTENTEAFF. This chain connects TRBV6-2 or TRBV6-3 to TRBJ1-1; with no DNA, the TCRdb D assignment of TRBD1 cannot be verified. Germline CDR1 and CDR2: MNHEY and SVGEGT. The CDR3 extends over 13 amino acids.